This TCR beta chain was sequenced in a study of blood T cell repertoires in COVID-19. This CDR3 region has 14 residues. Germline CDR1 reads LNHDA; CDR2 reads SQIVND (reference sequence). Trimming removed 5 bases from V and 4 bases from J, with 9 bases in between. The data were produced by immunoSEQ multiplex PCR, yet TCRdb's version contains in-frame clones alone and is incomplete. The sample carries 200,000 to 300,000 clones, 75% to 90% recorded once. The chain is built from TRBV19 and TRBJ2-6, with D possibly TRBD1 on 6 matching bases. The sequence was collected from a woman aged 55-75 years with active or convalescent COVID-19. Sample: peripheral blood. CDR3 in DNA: TGTGCCAGTAGTTCGGGGACAGGGGCCAACGTCCTGACTTTC. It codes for CASSSGTGANVLTF. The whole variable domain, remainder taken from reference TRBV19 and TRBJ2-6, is DGGITQSPKYLFRKEGQNVTLSCEQNLNHDAMYWYRQDPGQGLRLIYYSQIVNDFQKGDIAEGYSVSREKKESFPLTVTSAQKNPTAFYLCASSSGTGANVLTFGAGSRLTVL.